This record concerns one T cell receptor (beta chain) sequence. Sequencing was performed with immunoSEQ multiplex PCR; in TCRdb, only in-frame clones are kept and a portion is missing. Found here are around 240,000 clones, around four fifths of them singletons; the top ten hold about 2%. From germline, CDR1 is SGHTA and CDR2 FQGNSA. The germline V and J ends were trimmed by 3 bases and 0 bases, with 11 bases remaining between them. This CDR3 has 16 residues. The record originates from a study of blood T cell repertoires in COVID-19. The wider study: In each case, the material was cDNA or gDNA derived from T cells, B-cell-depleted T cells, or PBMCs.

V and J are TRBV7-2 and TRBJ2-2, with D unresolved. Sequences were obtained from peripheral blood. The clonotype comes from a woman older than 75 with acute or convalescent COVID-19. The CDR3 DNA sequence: TGTGCCAGCAGCTTCCAGCGAAGCGCGAACACCGGGGAGCTGTTTTTT. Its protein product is CASSFQRSANTGELFF.